This TCR beta chain was retrieved from a study of Graves' ophthalmopathy and Graves' hyperthyroidism. Study-wide context: Peripheral blood (taken before any treatment) was collected at initial diagnosis.

Ophthalmopathy was moderately-to-severely active, CAS at least 3, NOSPECS at least 4, lasting under 3 months. TCR beta CDR3 amplification used RNA transcripts. Second-round multiplex PCR came after first-round RT-PCR with HTBI primers. TCRdb fed the multiplex PCR reads into MiXCR, producing one record per CDR3 protein. The sample records around 170,000 distinct CDR3 sequences, less than 45% being singletons. Findings of the study overall: Built on 13 signatures, a model told ophthalmopathy apart from stable hyperthyroidism with approximately 85% sensitivity and almost 84% specificity. Most expanded clonotypes from thyroid (those above 0.001 frequency) were also found in blood.

The CDR3 runs to 14 residues. Trimming removed 1 base from V and 0 bases from J, with 4 bases in between. The germline gives CDR1 SGHTA, CDR2 FQGNSA. This clonotype was recorded at least ten times. The antigen is undetermined. The TCR comes from a woman in her 40s with Graves' ophthalmopathy. The chain combines TRBV7-2 with TRBJ1-3; D is unresolved. The source material was peripheral blood. The CDR3 sequence: CASSLDYSGNTIYF. CDR3 DNA: TGTGCCAGCAGCTTAGACTACTCTGGAAACACCATATATTTT.